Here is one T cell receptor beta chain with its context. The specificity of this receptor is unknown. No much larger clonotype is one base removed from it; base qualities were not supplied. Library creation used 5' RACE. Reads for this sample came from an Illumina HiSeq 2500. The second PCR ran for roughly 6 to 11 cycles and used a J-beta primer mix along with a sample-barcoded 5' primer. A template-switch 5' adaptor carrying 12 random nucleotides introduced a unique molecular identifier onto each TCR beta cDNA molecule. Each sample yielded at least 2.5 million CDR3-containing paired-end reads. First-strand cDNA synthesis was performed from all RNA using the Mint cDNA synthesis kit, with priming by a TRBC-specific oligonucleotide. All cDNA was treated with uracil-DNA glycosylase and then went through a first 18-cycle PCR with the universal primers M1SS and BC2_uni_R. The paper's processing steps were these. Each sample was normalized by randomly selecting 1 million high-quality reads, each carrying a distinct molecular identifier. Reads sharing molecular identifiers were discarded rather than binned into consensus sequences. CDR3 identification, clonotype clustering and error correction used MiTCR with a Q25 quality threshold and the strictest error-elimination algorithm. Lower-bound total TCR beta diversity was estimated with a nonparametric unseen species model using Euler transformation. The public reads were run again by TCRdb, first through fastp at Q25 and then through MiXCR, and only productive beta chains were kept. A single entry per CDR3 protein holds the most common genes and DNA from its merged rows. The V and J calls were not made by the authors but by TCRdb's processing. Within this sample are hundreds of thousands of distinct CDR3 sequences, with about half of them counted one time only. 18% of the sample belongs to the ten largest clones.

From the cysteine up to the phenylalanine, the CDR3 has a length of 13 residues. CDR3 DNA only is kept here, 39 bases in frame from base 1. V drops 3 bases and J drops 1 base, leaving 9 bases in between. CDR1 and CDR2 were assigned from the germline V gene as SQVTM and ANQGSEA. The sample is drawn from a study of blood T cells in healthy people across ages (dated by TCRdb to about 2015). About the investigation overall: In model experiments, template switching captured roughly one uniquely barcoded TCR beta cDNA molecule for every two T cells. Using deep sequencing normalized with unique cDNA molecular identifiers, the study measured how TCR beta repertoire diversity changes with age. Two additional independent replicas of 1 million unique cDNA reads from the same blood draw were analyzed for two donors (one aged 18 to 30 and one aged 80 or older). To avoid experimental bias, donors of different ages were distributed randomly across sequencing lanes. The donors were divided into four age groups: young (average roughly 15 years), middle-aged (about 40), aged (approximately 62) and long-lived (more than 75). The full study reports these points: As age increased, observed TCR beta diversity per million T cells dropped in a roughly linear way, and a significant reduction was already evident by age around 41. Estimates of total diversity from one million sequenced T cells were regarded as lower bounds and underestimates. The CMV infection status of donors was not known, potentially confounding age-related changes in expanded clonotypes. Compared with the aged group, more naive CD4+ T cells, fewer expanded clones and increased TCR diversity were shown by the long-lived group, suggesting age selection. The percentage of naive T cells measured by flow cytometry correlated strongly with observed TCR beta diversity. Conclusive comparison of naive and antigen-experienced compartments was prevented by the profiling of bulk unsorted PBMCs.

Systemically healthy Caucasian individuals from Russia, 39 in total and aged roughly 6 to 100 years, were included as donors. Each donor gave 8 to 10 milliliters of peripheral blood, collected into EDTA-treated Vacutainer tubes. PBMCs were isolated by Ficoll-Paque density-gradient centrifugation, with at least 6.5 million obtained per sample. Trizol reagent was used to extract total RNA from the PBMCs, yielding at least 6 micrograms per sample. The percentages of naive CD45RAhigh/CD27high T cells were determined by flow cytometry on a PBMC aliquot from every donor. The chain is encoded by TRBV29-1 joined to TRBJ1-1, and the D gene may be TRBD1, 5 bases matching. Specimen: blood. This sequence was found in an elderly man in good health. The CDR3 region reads CSVEQGENTEAFF. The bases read TGCAGCGTTGAGCAGGGAGAGAACACTGAAGCTTTCTTT.